This TCR beta chain was identified during a study of post-analysis software for immune sequencing data (dated by TCRdb to between 2014 and 2016). For the wider study: Disease courses on record covered relapsing-remitting, secondary progressive and progressive-relapsing multiple sclerosis, though some patients had no subtype annotation. The patient repertoires were compared against around 11 previously published healthy control repertoires obtained from donors aged about 6 to 27 years. A subset of samples was prepared in parallel using single-end sample barcoding, then pooled and co-amplified after Illumina adapter ligation. The investigation overall reported the following: Normalized Chao1 diversity was significantly lower in multiple sclerosis patients than controls, suggesting substantial peripheral T-cell clonal expansion. Patients showed significantly higher frequencies than controls for about five TRBV segments, among them TRBV5-6, TRBV5-1 and TRBV20-1. Strong co-clustering of samples prepared in the same batch was shown by direct clustering with F measure, prompting a batch-effect correction. The multiple sclerosis patient group was slightly younger than the control group.

The germline ends are 20 bases apart after V is trimmed by 5 bases and J by 4 bases. The CDR3 has 15 amino acids, counting the end cysteine and phenylalanine. The sequence is cut down to CDR3 DNA, 45 bases in frame from base 1. The CDR1 and CDR2 encoded by the germline V gene (reference sequence) are DFQATT and SNEGSKA. For this clonotype: Its antigen has not been determined. Base quality data are lacking; no much larger clone is found one base away.

The protocol used for the library was PCR. The instrument given in TCRdb is Illumina HiSeq 2500. Unique molecular identifiers were incorporated into TCR beta cDNA libraries to reduce PCR and sequencing biases. Roughly 0.5 million cDNA molecules were obtained per 1 to 10 million input T cells, so each molecule approximated one T cell. The patient libraries were prepared and sequenced with the same protocol used for the earlier healthy control dataset. Samples belonging to the same batch were prepared together, multiplexed and sequenced on a shared HiSeq lane. Per the source publication's procedure: Raw barcoded reads were processed with MIGEC, and single-read molecular identifier groups were discarded before consensus assembly and CDR3 extraction. VDJtools was used for post-analysis of the clonotype tables, and diversity was normalized by down-sampling every dataset to the size of the smallest sample. To correct batch-related cross-sample contamination, repertoire overlap clustering matched CDR3 amino acid sequences but not nucleotide sequences. Starting from the raw public reads, TCRdb applied fastp trimming at Q25, assembled clones with MiXCR and retained in-frame beta chains. CDR3 protein sequences are deduplicated, and each keeps its most common genes and DNA. These V and J calls derive from TCRdb rather than the authors' analysis. This sample gives roughly 570,000 distinct CDR3 sequences in total; 34% of them show up just once. 4.5% to 7.5% of the sample lies in the top ten.

TCR beta repertoires were profiled from peripheral blood of roughly twelve young patients with multiple sclerosis to demonstrate the VDJtools post-analysis software. The multiple sclerosis patients were children and adolescents between roughly 6 and 17 years of age. The sequence came from a girl aged 2-17 years with multiple sclerosis. Material for sequencing was blood. This chain is built from TRBV20-1 and TRBJ1-1; a weak D assignment points to TRBD1 (6 bases agree). The DNA reads as follows: TGCAGTGCTTCGAGGGGGGGTGACTCGAGCACTGAAGCTTTCTTT. Translated, this is CSASRGGDSSTEAFF.